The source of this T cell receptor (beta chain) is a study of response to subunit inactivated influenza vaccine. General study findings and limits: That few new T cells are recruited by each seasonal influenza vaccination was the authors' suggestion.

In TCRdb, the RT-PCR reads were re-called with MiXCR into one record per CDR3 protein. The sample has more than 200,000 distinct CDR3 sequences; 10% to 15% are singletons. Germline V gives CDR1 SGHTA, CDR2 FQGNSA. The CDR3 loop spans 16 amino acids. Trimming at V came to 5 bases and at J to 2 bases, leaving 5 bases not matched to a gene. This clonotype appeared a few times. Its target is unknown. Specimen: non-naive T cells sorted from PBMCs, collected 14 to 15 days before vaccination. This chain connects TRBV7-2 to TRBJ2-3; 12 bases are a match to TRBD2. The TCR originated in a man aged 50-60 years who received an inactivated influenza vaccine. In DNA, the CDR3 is TGTGCCAGCAGCCTAAGACTAGCGGGGGCCACAGATACGCAGTATTTT. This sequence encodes CASSLRLAGATDTQYF.